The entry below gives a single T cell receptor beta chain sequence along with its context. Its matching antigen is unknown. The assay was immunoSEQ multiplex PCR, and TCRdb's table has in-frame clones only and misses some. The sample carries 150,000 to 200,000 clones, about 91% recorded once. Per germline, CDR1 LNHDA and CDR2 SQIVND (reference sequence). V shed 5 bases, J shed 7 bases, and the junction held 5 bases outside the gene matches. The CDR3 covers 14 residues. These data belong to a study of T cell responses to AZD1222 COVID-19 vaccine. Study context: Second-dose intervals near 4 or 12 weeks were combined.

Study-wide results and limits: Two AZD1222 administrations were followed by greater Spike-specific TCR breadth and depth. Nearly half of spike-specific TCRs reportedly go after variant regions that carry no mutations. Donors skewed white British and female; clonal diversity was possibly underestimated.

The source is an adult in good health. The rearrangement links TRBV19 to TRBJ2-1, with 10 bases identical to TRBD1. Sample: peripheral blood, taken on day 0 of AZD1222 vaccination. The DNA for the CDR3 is TGTGCCAGTAGTCCCCCGGGACAGGGGAATGAGCAGTTCTTC. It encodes CASSPPGQGNEQFF.